This T cell receptor (beta chain) is drawn from a study of T cell responses to AZD1222 COVID-19 vaccine. This clone was recorded only once. Clones were read by immunoSEQ multiplex PCR, and TCRdb kept only the in-frame ones, dropping some. The table has about 220,000 clones, 85% to 95% seen once. Trimming removed 3 bases at V and 7 bases at J, with 7 bases between. The CDR3 spans 13 residues. The rearrangement uses TRBV12-3 or TRBV12-4 and TRBJ1-6; maybe TRBD1 (6 bases). Sequences were derived from peripheral blood, sampled on day 0 of MenACWY control vaccination. The sequence was obtained from an adult in good health. CDR3 nucleotide sequence: TGTGCCAGCAGTTTGGGGGCCAATTCACCCCTCCACTTT. The encoded protein is CASSLGANSPLHF.